This T cell receptor beta chain emerged from a study of CD8 T cells in ankylosing spondylitis. This clonotype appeared many times. Its specificity is unknown. Germline V gives CDR1 MNHNS, CDR2 SASEGT. Trimming stripped 5 bases from V and 1 base from J, with 12 bases between. This CDR3 comprises 15 residues. Study conclusions and caveats: Matched ankylosing spondylitis synovial fluid reportedly contained a significantly enriched population of disease-linked clones. Existing reports had already noted some motif variants in reactive arthritis synovial fluid and blood. It appeared that ankylosing spondylitis blood was characterized by a TCR beta motif of several highly homologous variants.

TCRdb called the 5' RACE reads again in MiXCR, with one record for every CDR3 protein. There are 200,000 to 250,000 distinct CDR3 sequences in the sample; under 12% occur only once, and 21% lies in the top ten. The specimen sequenced was blood, either unsorted or a sorted T cell fraction (not recorded which). The source of this sequence is a male donor with ankylosing spondylitis or in good health (not recorded which). The chain has TRBV6-1 and TRBJ2-4; D is perhaps TRBD1 or TRBD2 (5 bases each). The DNA for the CDR3 is TGTGCCAGCAGTACGGGATGGGGCGCCAAAAACATTCAGTACTTC. Protein sequence: CASSTGWGAKNIQYF.